The text below deals with one T cell receptor beta chain. The antigen remains unidentified. TCRalpha and TCRbeta cDNA went through nested PCRs of approximately 17 and 9 cycles, two in total. TCRdb reanalyzed the 5' RACE reads and collapses them to one entry per CDR3 protein, without DNA. The sample spans some 440,000 distinct CDR3 sequences; the ten largest clones claim 2% to 2.5%. CDR3 length: 15 residues. The germline CDR1 and CDR2 sequences are LNHDA and SQIVND (reference sequence). The data originate from a study of monozygotic twins with inflammatory bowel disease. General study points: No distinction between different T cell subtypes was possible. Other individuals had fewer clonotypes in common with IBD patients than with healthy twins, especially with disease activity. Since immunosuppressive treatments differed, patient repertoires may have gained added variability.

The chain recombines TRBV19 with TRBJ1-5; the TRBD1 assignment by TCRdb is unverifiable without DNA. The sample taken for sequencing was blood. This TCR came from a human donor with ulcerative colitis or Crohn's disease, or a healthy co-twin of an affected twin (not recorded which). This CDR3 is CASSMGPGTNQPQHF.